This is a list of T cell receptor beta chains from one sample in a study of CD8 T cells in Susac syndrome. MiXCR was run by TCRdb on the immunoSEQ multiplex PCR reads, yielding one entry per CDR3 protein. The data hold approximately 120,000 distinct CDR3 sequences, with over 90% observed a single time. Specimen: CD8+ T cells from PBMCs. The origin of the receptors is a human donor with multiple sclerosis. The CDR3 runs from the conserved cysteine through the conserved F or W. The D gene is left open where the match is weak. Some rows have no size entry. The others give once, few or many, or a class for an expanded clone.

clone_size	d_call	v_call	j_call	cdr3_nt	cdr3_aa
once	TRBD1	TRBV6-1	TRBJ1-2	TGTGCCAGCAGCAGACAGGGGGCCGGTGGCTACACCTTC	CASSRQGAGGYTF
-	-	TRBV29-1	TRBJ1-1	TGCAGCGTTGACTCGGGGAGGATAGCTTTCTTT	CSVDSGRIAFF
-	TRBD1	TRBV30	TRBJ1-5	TGTGCCTGGACTAAAAGTGGGACAGGGCCTAATCAGCCCCAGCATTTT	CAWTKSGTGPNQPQHF
-	-	TRBV5-3	TRBJ2-4	TGTGCCAGAAGGGTCCTATCTTGGGTAGCCAAAAACATTCAGTACTTC	CARRVLSWVAKNIQYF
-	TRBD1	TRBV5-1	TRBJ2-4	TGCGCCAGCAGCCCGGACAGGGGGAACTCCCTAGCCAAAAACATTCAGTACTTC	CASSPDRGNSLAKNIQYF
-	-	TRBV9	TRBJ2-2	TGTGCCAGCAGCGTCTCGGGGGTGGGCACCGGGGAGCTGTTTTTT	CASSVSGVGTGELFF
-	-	TRBV9	TRBJ2-1	TGTGCCAGCAGCCGGGGACTGAGCGAGCAGTTCTTC	CASSRGLSEQFF
-	-	TRBV28	TRBJ1-2	TGTGCCAGCAGTTTAGGGCGGGATGGCTACACCTTC	CASSLGRDGYTF
-	-	TRBV20-1	TRBJ2-7	TGCAGTGCTAGATCCGGGACTCACCACTACGAGCAGTACTTC	CSARSGTHHYEQYF
-	-	TRBV2	TRBJ2-1	TGTGCCAGCAGTGGGTCAGTAGACAATGAGCAGTTCTTC	CASSGSVDNEQFF
-	-	TRBV3-1	TRBJ1-6	TGTGCCAGCAGCCAGGCAGCTTATAATTCACCCCTCCACTTT	CASSQAAYNSPLHF
-	TRBD1	TRBV9	TRBJ2-2	TGTGCCAGCAGCTTCCGGGACAGGTGGGGCGGGGAGCTGTTTTTT	CASSFRDRWGGELFF
-	-	TRBV9	TRBJ2-3	TGTGCCAGCAGCGTAGTCGGCTGGAGGACAACAGATACGCAGTATTTT	CASSVVGWRTTDTQYF
-	-	TRBV7-9	TRBJ2-7	TGTGCCAGCAGCTCAAGGGGGGGGCCGTACCCTTACGAGCAGTACTTC	CASSSRGGPYPYEQYF
-	-	TRBV24-1	TRBJ1-5	TGTGCCACCAGTGAACCAGGGTCGGGGCAGCCCCAGCATTTT	CATSEPGSGQPQHF
once	TRBD2	TRBV7-2	TRBJ2-5	TGTGCCAGCAGGGGGGGACTAGCGGGAGGGTGGACCCAGTACTTC	CASRGGLAGGWTQYF
-	TRBD1	TRBV4-1	TRBJ2-7	TGCGCCAGCAGCCCCCGGGACAGTTCCTACGGGCAGTACTTC	CASSPRDSSYGQYF
-	-	TRBV16	TRBJ1-6	TGTGCCAGCAGCCAGGGCATAGGGCCCGAGTTATCCCTCCACTTT	CASSQGIGPELSLHF
-	-	TRBV29-1	TRBJ2-1	TGCAGCGTTGAAGATCCCCGCTCGCCAGGCCCTTCCTACAATGAGCAGTTCTTC	CSVEDPRSPGPSYNEQFF
-	-	TRBV27	TRBJ1-1	TGTGCCAGCAGGCAATGGGTTCTCACTGAAGCTTTCTTT	CASRQWVLTEAFF
-	-	TRBV7-9	TRBJ2-4	TGTGCCAGCAGTTCTCCGGGACTAGCCAAAAACATTCAGTACTTC	CASSSPGLAKNIQYF
-	TRBD1	TRBV7-3	TRBJ1-2	TGTGCCAGCAGTGCAGGGGGCGGCTATGGCTACACCTTC	CASSAGGGYGYTF
-	-	TRBV10-3	TRBJ2-2	TGTGCCATCAGTGACAGGGACACCGGGGAGCTGTTTTTT	CAISDRDTGELFF
-	TRBD2	TRBV2	TRBJ2-3	TGTGCCACACCCAGCGGGAGGGGGGGTCGAGATACGCAGTATTTT	CATPSGRGGRDTQYF
-	-	TRBV25-1	TRBJ1-3	TGTGCCAGCAGTGAATTAAGGGAGGTGAACACCATATATTTT	CASSELREVNTIYF
-	-	TRBV11-2	TRBJ2-7	TGTGCCAGCAGTTCTAGGAGAGACCTCTCCTACGAGCAGTACTTC	CASSSRRDLSYEQYF
once	-	TRBV29-1	TRBJ2-1	TGCAGTGCGAAATCGAAGGGGGACGTTATCTTC	CSAKSKGDVIF
-	TRBD1	TRBV7-3	TRBJ1-1	TGTGCCAGCAGCTTATTTGGGCACAGGGGGCTCCTCACTGAAGCTTTCTTT	CASSLFGHRGLLTEAFF
-	TRBD1	TRBV7-9	TRBJ2-7	TGTGCCAGCAGCTCCCGGGACAGAAGATACTACGAGCAGTACTTC	CASSSRDRRYYEQYF
once	TRBD1	TRBV28	TRBJ2-7	TGTGCCAGCGTGGGATTGGACAGGGCCTCCTACGAGCAGTACTTC	CASVGLDRASYEQYF
-	-	TRBV7-9	TRBJ1-1	TGTGCCAGCAACCTCGGGAGCACTGAAGCTTTCTTT	CASNLGSTEAFF
once	-	TRBV12-3/TRBV12-4	TRBJ1-1	TGTGCCAGCAGTTTAGCGTTCAGGGCTGAAGCTTTCTTT	CASSLAFRAEAFF
-	TRBD1	TRBV9	TRBJ2-2	TGTGCCAGCAGCGCGGGACAGGGGGCGCAAACCGGGGAGCTGTTTTTT	CASSAGQGAQTGELFF
-	TRBD1	TRBV27	TRBJ2-7	TGTGCCAGCAGTTACAGGGGATTCTCCTACGAGCAGTACTTC	CASSYRGFSYEQYF
-	TRBD1	TRBV29-1	TRBJ1-2	TGCAGCGTTGCCGGGACAGAGTCGTCTAACTATGGCTACACCTTC	CSVAGTESSNYGYTF
-	TRBD1	TRBV7-2	TRBJ1-5	TGTGCCAGCAGGAAGGGGGCTAGTCAGCCCCAGCATTTT	CASRKGASQPQHF
-	TRBD1	TRBV19	TRBJ1-1	TGTGCCAGTAGTATTACAGGGGGCGACACTGAAGCTTTCTTT	CASSITGGDTEAFF
-	-	TRBV24-1	TRBJ2-3	TGTGCCACCAGTGATTGGGATGGGGGGCGTACAGATACGCAGTATTTT	CATSDWDGGRTDTQYF
-	-	TRBV27	TRBJ2-5	TGTGCCAGCAGCCCGGAAGCGGTGCCCCAAGAGACCCAGTACTTC	CASSPEAVPQETQYF
-	-	TRBV7-8	TRBJ2-3	TGTGCCAGCAGCTTAGGGGGGGGCGGCGATACGCAGTATTTT	CASSLGGGGDTQYF
-	-	TRBV6-5	TRBJ2-1	TGTGCCAGCAGTTACTCGTGGAATTGGGAACGTACCTACAATGAGCAGTTCTTC	CASSYSWNWERTYNEQFF
-	TRBD1	TRBV29-1	TRBJ1-3	TGCAGCGTTGCGGGACAGGTCTCTGGAAACACCATATATTTT	CSVAGQVSGNTIYF
-	-	TRBV27	TRBJ2-7	TGTGCCAGCAGTTTCGCCGCAAGGGCCGAGCAGTACTTC	CASSFAARAEQYF
-	-	TRBV29-1	TRBJ1-1	TGCAGCGTTCTCAGGGAGAGTATCCGGAACACTGAAGCTTTCTTT	CSVLRESIRNTEAFF
-	TRBD2	TRBV25-1	TRBJ2-5	TGTGCCAGCAGTGAAGTAACTAGCGGGAGGAGGGAGACCCAGTACTTC	CASSEVTSGRRETQYF
-	TRBD2	TRBV19	TRBJ2-5	TGTGCCAGTAGTTCACCGGGGGGGCGGACGTACCAAGAGACCCAGTACTTC	CASSSPGGRTYQETQYF
-	-	TRBV12-5	TRBJ2-3	TGTGCTAGTGGTTCCGACTTCGAAACCTCTAGCACAGATACGCAGTATTTT	CASGSDFETSSTDTQYF
-	-	TRBV3-1	TRBJ2-5	TGTGCCAGCAGCCAAGAGAGGATAGTCCAAGAGACCCAGTACTTC	CASSQERIVQETQYF
-	TRBD1	TRBV24-1	TRBJ1-2	TGTGCCACCAGTGAGGACAGGGCGGATGGCTACACCTTC	CATSEDRADGYTF
-	TRBD1	TRBV11-2	TRBJ1-1	TGTGCCAGCAGCTCCGGCAGGGGGATAGAAGCTTTCTTT	CASSSGRGIEAFF
-	-	TRBV5-6	TRBJ2-1	TGTGCCAGCAGCTGGGAGAGCAGGAAATACAATGAGCAGTTCTTC	CASSWESRKYNEQFF
-	-	TRBV20-1	TRBJ2-5	TGCAGTGCTGTATCCATGACAGGACAAGAGACCCAGTACTTC	CSAVSMTGQETQYF
-	-	TRBV15	TRBJ2-5	TGTGCCACCAGCAGAGAGTTTAGGGGAAGGGAGACCCAGTACTTC	CATSREFRGRETQYF
-	-	TRBV6-1	TRBJ1-4	TGTGCCAGCAGTCCCAAAGTGGTTAATAATGAAAAACTGTTTTTT	CASSPKVVNNEKLFF